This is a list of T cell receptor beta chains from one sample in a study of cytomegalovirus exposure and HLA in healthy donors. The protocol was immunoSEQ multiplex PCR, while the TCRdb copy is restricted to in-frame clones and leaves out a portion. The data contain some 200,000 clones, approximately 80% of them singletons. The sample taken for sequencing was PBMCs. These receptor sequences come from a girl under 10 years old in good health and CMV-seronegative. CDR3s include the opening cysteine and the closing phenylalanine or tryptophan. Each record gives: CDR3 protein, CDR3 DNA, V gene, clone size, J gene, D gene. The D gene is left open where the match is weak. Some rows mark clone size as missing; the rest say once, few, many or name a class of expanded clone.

CDR3: CASGGLGAYQPQHF
DNA: TGTGCCAGCGGGGGCCTCGGGGCTTATCAGCCCCAGCATTTT
V: TRBV6-1
size: NA
J: TRBJ1-5
D: NA

CDR3: CASSLLFEREQYF
DNA: TGTGCCAGCAGCTTGTTATTCGAGCGAGAGCAGTACTTC
V: TRBV5-6
size: NA
J: TRBJ2-7
D: NA

CDR3: CASTDSYEQYF
DNA: TGTGCCAGCACAGACTCCTACGAGCAGTACTTC
V: TRBV6-5
size: NA
J: TRBJ2-7
D: NA

CDR3: CASSEAGGRVYNEQFF
DNA: TGTGCCAGCAGTGAAGCGGGTGGCAGGGTCTACAATGAGCAGTTCTTC
V: TRBV2
size: NA
J: TRBJ2-1
D: NA

CDR3: CASSSTPGHTNTEAFF
DNA: TGTGCCAGCAGTTCCACGCCGGGACACACGAACACTGAAGCTTTCTTT
V: TRBV6-5
size: few
J: TRBJ1-1
D: NA

CDR3: CASQGTGNTEAFF
DNA: TGTGCCAGTCAGGGGACAGGGAACACTGAAGCTTTCTTT
V: TRBV19
size: NA
J: TRBJ1-1
D: TRBD1

CDR3: CASSQIVRGRYNEQFF
DNA: TGCGCCAGCAGCCAGATCGTCAGGGGACGTTACAATGAGCAGTTCTTC
V: TRBV4-1
size: NA
J: TRBJ2-1
D: NA

CDR3: CASSEQGSKGETQYF
DNA: TGTGCCAGCAGTGAGCAGGGGTCTAAGGGAGAGACCCAGTACTTC
V: TRBV2
size: few
J: TRBJ2-5
D: NA

CDR3: CASSESRGSSYNEQFF
DNA: TGTGCCAGCAGTGAATCGCGGGGGAGCTCCTACAATGAGCAGTTCTTC
V: TRBV6-1
size: few
J: TRBJ2-1
D: TRBD2

CDR3: CASSLRGGRTDTQYF
DNA: TGTGCCAGCAGCCTTCGGGGGGGCCGAACAGATACGCAGTATTTT
V: TRBV5-4
size: NA
J: TRBJ2-3
D: TRBD2

CDR3: CASKTSGDYEQYF
DNA: TGTGCCAGCAAGACTAGCGGGGACTACGAGCAGTACTTC
V: TRBV2
size: NA
J: TRBJ2-7
D: TRBD2

CDR3: CASTRGHPNTEAFF
DNA: TGTGCCAGCACCCGGGGACATCCGAACACTGAAGCTTTCTTT
V: TRBV7-9
size: NA
J: TRBJ1-1
D: NA

CDR3: CASSVDPPSVGNTIYF
DNA: TGTGCCAGCAGCGTAGATCCCCCCTCCGTTGGAAACACCATATATTTT
V: TRBV9
size: NA
J: TRBJ1-3
D: NA

CDR3: CASPRGSGNTIYF
DNA: TGTGCCAGCCCCAGGGGCTCCGGAAACACCATATATTTT
V: TRBV27
size: NA
J: TRBJ1-3
D: NA

CDR3: CASSETGPGDTQYF
DNA: TGTGCCAGCAGTGAAACCGGACCGGGGGATACGCAGTATTTT
V: TRBV6-1
size: NA
J: TRBJ2-3
D: NA

CDR3: CASSYGQGTYGYTF
DNA: TGTGCCAGCAGTTATGGGCAGGGAACCTATGGCTACACCTTC
V: TRBV6-5
size: few
J: TRBJ1-2
D: NA

CDR3: CASIAELAGIGELFF
DNA: TGTGCCAGCATCGCAGAGCTAGCGGGTATCGGGGAGCTGTTTTTT
V: TRBV6-1
size: NA
J: TRBJ2-2
D: TRBD2

CDR3: CASRPGQGGTDTQYF
DNA: TGCGCCAGCAGACCGGGACAGGGAGGGACAGATACGCAGTATTTT
V: TRBV10-1
size: once
J: TRBJ2-3
D: TRBD1

CDR3: CASSPELNTEAFF
DNA: TGCGCCAGCAGCCCTGAGTTGAACACTGAAGCTTTCTTT
V: TRBV5-1
size: NA
J: TRBJ1-1
D: NA

CDR3: CASSYKSGSGAFF
DNA: TGTGCCAGCAGTTATAAGTCAGGGTCTGGAGCTTTCTTT
V: TRBV6-5
size: NA
J: TRBJ1-1
D: NA

CDR3: CASSLYDREGQPQHF
DNA: TGTGCCAGCAGCTTGTACGACAGGGAAGGGCAGCCCCAGCATTTT
V: TRBV5-5
size: NA
J: TRBJ1-5
D: TRBD1

CDR3: CAISDSGLGLVSSSTDTQYF
DNA: TGTGCCATCAGTGATTCGGGACTAGGCCTCGTATCATCTAGCACAGATACGCAGTATTTT
V: TRBV10-3
size: NA
J: TRBJ2-3
D: TRBD2

CDR3: CASSYSGAERETQYF
DNA: TGTGCCAGCAGTTACTCTGGGGCCGAGCGAGAGACCCAGTACTTC
V: TRBV6-5
size: once
J: TRBJ2-5
D: NA

CDR3: CASREDGPGELFF
DNA: TGTGCCAGCAGGGAGGACGGGCCCGGGGAGCTGTTTTTT
V: TRBV2
size: once
J: TRBJ2-2
D: NA

CDR3: CASSEGAQDTQYF
DNA: TGTGCCAGCAGTGAGGGGGCCCAAGATACGCAGTATTTT
V: TRBV6-1
size: NA
J: TRBJ2-3
D: NA

CDR3: CASSLGLAGTSEQYF
DNA: TGTGCCAGCAGCTTGGGGTTAGCGGGAACCTCCGAGCAGTACTTC
V: TRBV5-8
size: once
J: TRBJ2-7
D: TRBD2

CDR3: CASKMTGSSYEQYF
DNA: TGTGCCAGCAAAATGACAGGGAGCTCCTACGAGCAGTACTTC
V: TRBV6-5
size: once
J: TRBJ2-7
D: TRBD1

CDR3: CAYRTPLGANVLTF
DNA: TGTGCCTACCGGACACCCCTAGGGGCCAACGTCCTGACTTTC
V: TRBV30
size: once
J: TRBJ2-6
D: NA

CDR3: CVIKRDIEAREQYF
DNA: TGTGTCATCAAGAGGGACATCGAGGCTCGAGAGCAGTACTTC
V: TRBV10-3
size: NA
J: TRBJ2-7
D: NA

CDR3: CSSSSNSLRGYGYTF
DNA: TGTTCCAGCAGCTCAAACAGCTTGCGGGGCTATGGCTACACCTTC
V: TRBV7-9
size: NA
J: TRBJ1-2
D: NA

CDR3: CASSSQGQGSFGNQPQHF
DNA: TGTGCCAGCAGCTCCCAAGGGCAGGGGAGTTTTGGTAATCAGCCCCAGCATTTT
V: TRBV5-6
size: NA
J: TRBJ1-5
D: NA